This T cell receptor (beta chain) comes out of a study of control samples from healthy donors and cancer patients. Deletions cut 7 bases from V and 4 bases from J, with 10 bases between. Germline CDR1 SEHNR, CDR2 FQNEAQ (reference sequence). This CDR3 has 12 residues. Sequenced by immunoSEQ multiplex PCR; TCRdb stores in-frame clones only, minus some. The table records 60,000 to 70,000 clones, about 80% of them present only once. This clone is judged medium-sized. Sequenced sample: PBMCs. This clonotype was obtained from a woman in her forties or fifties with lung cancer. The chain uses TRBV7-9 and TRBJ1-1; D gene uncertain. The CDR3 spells CASTKGGTEAFF. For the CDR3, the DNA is TGTGCCAGCACCAAAGGAGGCACTGAAGCTTTCTTT.